A single sample is the source of the 3 T cell receptor beta chains below, sequenced in a study of T cells in Graves' hyperthyroidism and ophthalmopathy. Amplified regions were TCR beta CDR3 sequences from RNA transcripts. HTBI primers were the set used in a first-round RT-PCR of the TCR CDR3. TCRdb reprocessed the multiplex PCR reads with MiXCR, giving one entry per CDR3 protein. In the table there are 300,000 to 450,000 distinct CDR3 sequences, around 20% of which are singletons. Sequences were obtained from blood. The origin of the receptors is a man aged 18 to 29 with Graves' ophthalmopathy.

This clonotype came up a few times. The genes are TRBV12-3 or TRBV12-4 and TRBJ1-6; D may be TRBD1 (6 bases). V lost 6 bases, J lost 5 bases, and 11 bases lay in between. CDR3 size: 14 residues. The CDR3 sequence: CASSWTEDNSPLHF. The CDR3 DNA sequence: TGTGCCAGCAGCTGGACAGAAGATAATTCACCCCTCCACTTT.

This clonotype showed up many times. J is TRBJ2-3 and V is TRBV6-1; D possibly corresponds to TRBD2 (6 bases). Germline V CDR1 and CDR2: MNHNS, SASEGT. The CDR3 has 17 residues. Trimming took 5 bases from V and 2 from J, leaving 20 bases between them. This CDR3 is CASSKTKFRRDTDTQYF. The CDR3 DNA sequence: TGTGCCAGCAGTAAGACCAAATTCAGGCGGGACACAGATACGCAGTATTTT.

The rearrangement joins TRBV5-1 to TRBJ2-7, with TRBD2 identical over 10 bases. CDR1 and CDR2 from the germline V gene are SGHRS and YFSETQ. The ends lost 4 bases at V and 4 bases at J; junction bases unmatched: 8. The CDR3 runs to 15 residues. CDR3 region: CASSQPSGSLYEQYF. Here the CDR3 DNA reads TGCGCCAGCAGCCAACCTAGCGGGAGCTTATACGAGCAGTACTTC.